Detailed here is one TCR beta chain. The antigen remains undetermined. 13 Jbeta primers and 60 Vbeta primers were used for the PCR. TCRdb's copy holds only in-frame clones and misses some; the assay was immunoSEQ multiplex PCR. The sample shows 200,000 to 250,000 clones, around 80% of them seen only once. The sample belongs to a study of cytomegalovirus exposure and HLA in healthy donors. Overall study context: An earlier analysis found some 120 million unique TCR beta sequences from about 179 million T cells. As released early, the data held some 80 million unique TCRs from HLA-typed donors.

Notes on the study in general: Per a prior analysis, the majority of TCR beta V segments were productive roughly 90% or roughly 30% of the time.

This CDR3 is 16 amino acids long. The germline CDR1 and CDR2 sequences are MNHNY and SVGAGI (reference sequence). Trimming at V came to 7 bases and at J to 9 bases, leaving 13 bases not matched to a gene. The sample consisted of PBMCs. The chain carries TRBV6-6 and TRBJ2-1, with 12 bases that match TRBD2. The receptor comes from a boy between 2 and 15 years old in good health and CMV-seronegative. The CDR3 reads CASTDPSLAGGGEQFF. In DNA, the CDR3 is TGTGCCAGCACCGATCCCAGCCTAGCGGGAGGGGGTGAGCAGTTCTTC.